The next 9 T cell receptor beta chains were all read from a single sample in a study of T cell responses to AZD1222 COVID-19 vaccine. The method was immunoSEQ multiplex PCR; TCRdb's version includes in-frame clones alone and lacks a portion of them. This sample has roughly 160,000 clones, with 88% found just once. The specimen comprised peripheral blood, sampled 28 days after the second AZD1222 dose. All receptors come from an adult who received the AZD1222 COVID-19 vaccine.

The rearrangement joins TRBV5-1 to TRBJ2-7; unclear D gene. The CDR3 is 14 amino acids. The germline gives CDR1 SGHRS, CDR2 YFSETQ. V lost 5 bases and J lost 3, with 15 bases in between. The CDR3, as DNA: TGCGCCAGCAGTATTGGAGACATCAACTACGAGCAGTACTTC. Its translation is CASSIGDINYEQYF.

V gene TRBV11-2 combines with J gene TRBJ2-7, with no clear D. The ends were cut back, 5 bases at V and 5 bases at J, with 13 bases in the middle. The CDR3 runs to 13 residues. Germline CDR1 reads SGHAT; CDR2 reads FQNNGV. This chain's CDR3 is CASSPGIGDEQYF. The CDR3 nucleotides read TGTGCCAGCAGCCCGGGCATAGGAGACGAGCAGTACTTC.

The chain carries TRBV30 and TRBJ2-5; the D is unclear. Germline V lookup: CDR1 GTSNPN, CDR2 SVGIG (reference sequence). The length of the CDR3 is 14 residues. The V end was cut by 5 bases, the J end by 0 bases, with 13 bases between. The CDR3 loop is CAWLGSLYQETQYF. Here the CDR3 DNA reads TGTGCCTGGTTGGGCTCTTTGTACCAAGAGACCCAGTACTTC.

The gene calls are TRBV5-1 and TRBJ1-2; 10 bases are a match to TRBD1. Trimming cost V 0 bases and J 8 bases; bases outside gene matches: 7. The CDR3 sequence is 15 residues long. The germline V gene encodes CDR1 SGHRS and CDR2 YFSETQ. CDR3 amino acids: CASSLEGTGVRGYTF. The DNA for the CDR3 is TGCGCCAGCAGCTTGGAAGGGACAGGGGTGCGCGGCTACACCTTC. The complete variable domain, with remaining parts taken from reference TRBV5-1 and TRBJ1-2, reads KAGVTQTPRYLIKTRGQQVTLSCSPISGHRSVSWYQQTPGQGLQFLFEYFSETQRNKGNFPGRFSGRQFSNSRSEMNVSTLELGDSALYLCASSLEGTGVRGYTFGSGTRLTVV.

V and J are TRBV20-1 and TRBJ1-2; D is ambiguous. CDR3 size: 14 residues. Germline assignment: CDR1 DFQATT and CDR2 SNEGSKA (reference sequence). V was trimmed by 3 bases and J by 3 bases, leaving 14 bases between them. DNA for the CDR3: TGCAGTGCTAGTAGGCAGGCCAGTGACTATGGCTACACCTTC. Translating it yields CSASRQASDYGYTF.

The chain employs TRBV11-2 and TRBJ1-6; tentative D call: TRBD1 (6 bases). CDR3 length: 17 amino acids. Trimming pared 0 bases from V and 2 bases from J, leaving 11 bases between. The V gene's germline CDR1 is SGHAT and CDR2 FQNNGV. CDR3 protein: CASSLEGGFTYNSPLHF. The CDR3, as DNA: TGTGCCAGCAGCTTAGAGGGGGGCTTTACCTATAATTCACCCCTCCACTTT.

The chain combines TRBV7-9 with TRBJ2-2; D remains ambiguous. The length of the CDR3 is 13 residues. The germline V gene encodes CDR1 SEHNR and CDR2 FQNEAQ (reference sequence). V was shortened by 6 bases and J by 5 bases, with 10 bases between the two germline ends. CDR3 region: CASSYRVTGELFF. The CDR3 DNA is TGTGCCAGCAGTTATAGAGTGACCGGGGAGCTGTTTTTT. The whole variable domain, filled in from reference TRBV7-9 and TRBJ2-2, reads DTGVSQNPRHKITKRGQNVTFRCDPISEHNRLYWYRQTLGQGPEFLTYFQNEAQLEKSRLLSDRFSAERPKGSFSTLEIQRTEQGDSAMYLCASSYRVTGELFFGEGSRLTVL.

The rearrangement joins TRBV5-6 to TRBJ1-4; D uncertain. Germline CDR1 SGHDT, CDR2 YYEEEE. CDR3 size: 16 residues. The germline V and J ends were trimmed by 4 bases and 0 bases, with 13 bases remaining between them. The CDR3 nucleotides are TGTGCCAGCAGCGGGGAAAAGTTTGCAACTAATGAAAAACTGTTTTTT. It yields the protein CASSGEKFATNEKLFF.

The CDR3 protein is CASSLSPGDTEKLFF. In DNA form, the CDR3 reads TGTGCCAGCAGTTTATCGCCCGGGGATACTGAAAAACTGTTTTTT. The chain carries TRBV27 and TRBJ1-4; no clear D. Per germline, CDR1 MNHEY and CDR2 SMNVEV (reference sequence). The CDR3 runs 15 residues. Between the trimmed V and J ends, which lost 0 bases and 7 bases, there was a span of 12 bases.